The source of this T cell receptor beta chain is a study of T cell responses to AZD1222 COVID-19 vaccine. The ends lost 0 bases at V and 8 bases at J; junction bases unmatched: 9. Looked up from germline, CDR1 is GTSNPN and CDR2 is SVGIG (reference sequence). The CDR3 is 14 amino acids. Concerning this clone itself: The antigen is not known.

Notes on the study in general: Donors in the cohort were predominantly white British and more often female, and clonal diversity was possibly underestimated. Vaccine-associated CD4 TCRs ranged over spike, dominating at 160-218 and 743-854.

Using immunoSEQ multiplex PCR, the repertoire was profiled, and TCRdb retains in-frame clones only, with some absent. The data contain over 150,000 clones, over 75% of them singletons. The chain links TRBV30 to TRBJ1-2, with 7 bases that match TRBD1. The sample here was peripheral blood, taken on day 0 of AZD1222 vaccination. This clonotype originated in an adult in good health. CDR3 sequence (DNA): TGTGCCTGGAGTGTAACAGGGGCCCCGGGGGGCTACACCTTC. Translated: CAWSVTGAPGGYTF.